The 23 T cell receptor beta chains reported below all come from one sample, sequenced in a study of cytomegalovirus exposure and HLA in healthy donors. PCR employed 60 Vbeta and 13 Jbeta primers. Only in-frame clones appear in the TCRdb table, and some are missing; sequencing was by immunoSEQ multiplex PCR. The sample contains about 130,000 clones, 84% of which appear only once. Sequencing was performed on PBMCs. These receptors all stem from a man in his forties or fifties in good health and CMV-seronegative.

This rearrangement joins TRBV5-1 to TRBJ2-1; possible D gene TRBD1, 7 bases. The germline gives CDR1 SGHRS, CDR2 YFSETQ. The CDR3 sequence is 15 residues long. Trimming took 0 bases from V and 8 from J, leaving 15 bases between them. The CDR3 protein is CASSLGQGGIDEQFF. The CDR3 nucleotides are TGCGCCAGCAGCTTGGGACAGGGAGGTATCGATGAGCAGTTCTTC.

This sequence joins TRBV6-5 and TRBJ1-1, with 7 bases identical to TRBD1. This CDR3 spans 15 amino acids. The germline CDR1 and CDR2 sequences are MNHEY and SVGAGI. V lost 2 bases and J lost 0; bases outside the gene matches: 3. CDR3 bases: TGTGCCAGCAGTTACCTGACAGGGATGAACACTGAAGCTTTCTTT. It codes for CASSYLTGMNTEAFF.

This chain links TRBV7-9 with TRBJ1-1, with 8 bases lining up with TRBD1. CDR3 size: 16 residues. Germline trimming cut 5 bases from V and 0 bases from J; bases unmatched to any gene: 8. Germline loops: CDR1 SEHNR, CDR2 FQNEAQ (reference sequence). This chain's CDR3 is CASSTFRGRVNTEAFF. DNA of the CDR3: TGTGCCAGCAGCACCTTCAGGGGGCGCGTGAACACTGAAGCTTTCTTT.

The chain recombines TRBV27 with TRBJ2-7, with D tentatively TRBD1 (6 bases). Deletions cut 8 bases from V and 1 base from J, with 12 bases between. Germline V gives CDR1 MNHEY, CDR2 SMNVEV (reference sequence). The CDR3 is 13 amino acids. This CDR3 reads CASSDRNSYEQYF. In nucleotides, the CDR3 is TGTGCCAGCTCGGACAGAAATTCCTACGAGCAGTACTTC.

This chain uses TRBV19 with TRBJ2-1; 13 bases fit TRBD2. Germline V lookup: CDR1 LNHDA, CDR2 SQIVND (reference sequence). This CDR3 is built from 17 residues. Unmatched junction bases numbered 5, after V lost 2 bases and J lost 4 bases. The CDR3 nucleotides are TGTGCCAGTAGTATAAAGGGACTAGCGGGGAATTACAATGAGCAGTTCTTC. Protein sequence: CASSIKGLAGNYNEQFF.

The chain joins TRBV10-3 to TRBJ2-5; TRBD2 aligns across 8 bases. The CDR3 consists of 14 residues. After removal of 6 bases from V and 1 base from J, the junction contained 4 bases not matched to a gene. Germline-derived CDR1 and CDR2 are ENHRY and SYGVKD. The CDR3 spells CAISSGTSQETQYF. In DNA, the CDR3 is TGTGCCATCAGCTCCGGGACTAGCCAAGAGACCCAGTACTTC.

The chain has TRBV7-8 and TRBJ1-5, with TRBD1 as a possible D gene (6 bases). The CDR3 loop spans 15 amino acids. Between the trimmed V and J ends, which lost 1 base and 3 bases, there was a span of 10 bases. Germline values: CDR1 SGHVS, CDR2 FQNEAQ. CDR3 sequence: CASSLGDTFNQPQHF. Written as DNA, the CDR3 is TGTGCCAGCAGCTTAGGGGACACCTTCAATCAGCCCCAGCATTTT.

The chain joins TRBV19 to TRBJ1-5, with D perhaps matching TRBD1 (6 bases). The ends were cut back, 8 bases at V and 3 bases at J, with 14 bases in the middle. This CDR3 contains 14 residues. Germline V lookup: CDR1 LNHDA, CDR2 SQIVND (reference sequence). This CDR3 is CASDLGHPNQPQHF. CDR3 DNA sequence: TGTGCCAGTGATCTGGGACACCCCAATCAGCCCCAGCATTTT.

This sequence joins TRBV5-1 and TRBJ2-5; 9 nucleotides align to TRBD1. CDR1 and CDR2 (germline): SGHRS, YFSETQ. The V segment lost 4 bases and the J segment 3 bases; nucleotides outside the gene matches: 7. There are 15 residues in the CDR3. The CDR3 loop is CASSTGQGWEETQYF. The DNA of the CDR3 is TGCGCCAGCAGCACGGGACAGGGATGGGAAGAGACCCAGTACTTC.

In regard to this clone: As the CDR3 is not closed by the conserved phenylalanine or tryptophan, this likely results from a read error. The V and J genes are TRBV19 and TRBJ1-2; the match to TRBD1 covers 8 bases. The germline V gene has CDR1 LNHDA and CDR2 SQIVND (reference sequence). This CDR3 region has 17 residues. DNA of the CDR3: TGCGCCAGTAGTTACATCAGGGGGCCGGAGTCTAACTATGGCTACACCCTC. This translates into CASSYIRGPESNYGYTL.

This chain connects TRBV5-1 to TRBJ2-1, with 8 bases fitting TRBD1. This CDR3 region has 16 residues. Per the germline V gene, CDR1 is SGHRS and CDR2 is YFSETQ. Trimming took 5 bases from V and 0 from J; bases not matched to a gene: 7. CDR3 DNA: TGCGCCAGCAGTCCCAGGGGGCCGAGCTCCTACAATGAGCAGTTCTTC. Encoded protein: CASSPRGPSSYNEQFF.

The chain joins TRBV9 to TRBJ1-4; 8 bases are shared with TRBD1. V was clipped by 4 bases and J by 8 bases; unmatched bases: 10. The CDR3 is made up of 15 amino acids. Germline V CDR1 and CDR2: SGDLS, YYNGEE. The CDR3 protein is CASSSTGTGLEKLFF. CDR3 in DNA: TGTGCCAGCAGCTCGACCGGGACAGGTCTAGAAAAACTGTTTTTT.

This sequence joins TRBV18 and TRBJ2-7, with D possibly TRBD2 on 6 matching bases. Germline loops: CDR1 KGHSH, CDR2 LQKENI. There are 17 residues in the CDR3. Between the trimmed V and J ends, which lost 4 bases and 0 bases, there was a span of 19 bases. The CDR3 DNA follows: TGTGCCAGCTCACAACCCGACTTGCGGGGTTACTCCTACGAGCAGTACTTC. Translated: CASSQPDLRGYSYEQYF.

This clone was seen once. This sample includes further DNA sequences coding for the same CDR3. The chain couples TRBV7-9 to TRBJ2-5; TRBD1 agrees at 8 bases. This CDR3 has 14 amino acids. J gave up 1 base and V 5 bases, and 3 bases lay outside the gene matches. Germline CDR1 and CDR2: SEHNR and FQNEAQ (reference sequence). The CDR3 loop is CASSPDRGQETQYF. For the CDR3, the DNA is TGTGCCAGCAGCCCCGACAGGGGCCAAGAGACCCAGTACTTC. The full variable domain, rest sourced from reference TRBV7-9 and TRBJ2-5, is DTGVSQNPRHKITKRGQNVTFRCDPISEHNRLYWYRQTLGQGPEFLTYFQNEAQLEKSRLLSDRFSAERPKGSFSTLEIQRTEQGDSAMYLCASSPDRGQETQYFGPGTRLLVL.

This chain connects TRBV5-6 to TRBJ1-2, with unresolved D. The germline V gene has CDR1 SGHDT and CDR2 YYEEEE. The CDR3 is 14 amino acids. V shed 2 bases and J shed 5 bases, with 13 bases lying between them. The CDR3 spells CASSLENPVYGYTF. The CDR3 nucleotides read TGTGCCAGCAGCTTAGAGAACCCGGTTTATGGCTACACCTTC.

The chain is built from TRBV2 and TRBJ1-5; the match to TRBD1 covers 7 bases. The germline CDR1 and CDR2 sequences are SNHLY and FYNNEI. This CDR3 is built from 14 residues. V lost 4 bases and J lost 7; bases outside the gene matches: 7. CDR3 DNA: TGTGCCAGCAGTGGACAGGGAGGAGGGCAGCCCCAGCATTTT. This sequence encodes CASSGQGGGQPQHF.

The gene calls are TRBV6-5 and TRBJ1-1; 8 bases map to TRBD1. CDR3 size: 15 residues. Germline CDR1 and CDR2: MNHEY and SVGAGI. V shed 4 bases and J 3 bases; nucleotides not matched to a gene: 7. The CDR3 DNA is TGTGCCAGCAGTTCTAACAGGGGGGGGTACACTGAAGCTTTCTTT. Encoded protein: CASSSNRGGYTEAFF.

The chain has TRBV5-1 and TRBJ2-5; 10 bases map to TRBD1. The tail of the sequence fits TRBJ2-7 better, so the J call may be wrong. CDR3 length: 16 amino acids. The germline CDR1 and CDR2 sequences are SGHRS and YFSETQ. The CDR3 loop reads CASSLSSRQGAFEQYF. CDR3 in DNA: TGCGCCAGCAGCTTATCGTCCAGACAGGGGGCCTTCGAGCAGTACTTC.

The V gene is TRBV30, the J gene TRBJ2-5; D is undetermined. The J call may be incorrect, as the DNA end agrees better with TRBJ2-7. This CDR3 spans 11 amino acids. CDR1 is GTSNPN, CDR2 SVGIG, per germline (reference sequence). The CDR3 sequence: CAWSSLSEQYF. The DNA for the CDR3 is TGTGCCTGGAGTTCGCTCTCCGAGCAGTACTTC.

This rearrangement joins TRBV29-1 to TRBJ2-5; 10 nucleotides match TRBD2. With 6 bases clipped from V and 2 bases from J, the junction kept 0 bases outside the gene matches. The CDR3 extends over 12 amino acids. Germline loops: CDR1 SQVTM, CDR2 ANQGSEA. CDR3 amino acids: CSVTSGQETQYF. CDR3 DNA: TGCAGCGTGACTAGCGGGCAAGAGACCCAGTACTTC.

The chain combines TRBV30 with TRBJ2-7; tentative D call: TRBD1 (5 bases). Germline lookup yields CDR1 GTSNPN and CDR2 SVGIG (reference sequence). Trimming cost V 2 bases and J 0 bases, with 8 bases left between them. This CDR3 comprises 13 residues. CDR3: CAWSTGISYEQYF. CDR3 nucleotide sequence: TGTGCCTGGAGTACAGGAATCTCCTACGAGCAGTACTTC.

This clone appeared a few times. This sample also contains other DNA sequences that code for the same CDR3. This sequence joins TRBV5-1 and TRBJ1-6; D unresolved. Germline assignment: CDR1 SGHRS and CDR2 YFSETQ. The V end was cut by 0 bases, the J end by 0 bases, with 10 bases between. The CDR3 is 17 residues long. CDR3 amino acids: CASSLGGTSSYNSPLHF. The CDR3 DNA reads as TGCGCCAGCAGCTTGGGAGGCACAAGCTCCTATAATTCACCCCTCCACTTT. The whole variable domain, remainder taken from reference TRBV5-1 and TRBJ1-6, is KAGVTQTPRYLIKTRGQQVTLSCSPISGHRSVSWYQQTPGQGLQFLFEYFSETQRNKGNFPGRFSGRQFSNSRSEMNVSTLELGDSALYLCASSLGGTSSYNSPLHFGNGTRLTVT.

The chain carries TRBV27 and TRBJ1-2; D ambiguous. Germline lookup yields CDR1 MNHEY and CDR2 SMNVEV (reference sequence). V was pared by 2 bases and J by 0 bases, with 10 bases between. This CDR3 is built from 15 residues. CDR3 DNA: TGTGCCAGCAGTTTAAATCCCCTAGCTAACTATGGCTACACCTTC. It encodes CASSLNPLANYGYTF.